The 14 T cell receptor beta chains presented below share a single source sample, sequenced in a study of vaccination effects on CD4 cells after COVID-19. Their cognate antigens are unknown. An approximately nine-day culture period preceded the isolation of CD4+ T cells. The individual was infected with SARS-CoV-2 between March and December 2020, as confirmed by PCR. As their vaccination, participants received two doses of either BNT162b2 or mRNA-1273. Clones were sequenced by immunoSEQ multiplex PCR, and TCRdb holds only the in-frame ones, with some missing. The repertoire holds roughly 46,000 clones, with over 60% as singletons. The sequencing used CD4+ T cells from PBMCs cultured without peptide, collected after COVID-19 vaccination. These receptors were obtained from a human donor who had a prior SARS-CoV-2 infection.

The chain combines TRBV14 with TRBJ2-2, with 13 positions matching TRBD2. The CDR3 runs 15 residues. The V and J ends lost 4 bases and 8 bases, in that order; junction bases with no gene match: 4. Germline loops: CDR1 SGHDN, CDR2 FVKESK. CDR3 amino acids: CASSRTSGSQGELFF. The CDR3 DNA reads TGTGCCAGCAGCCGGACTAGCGGGAGTCAGGGGGAGCTGTTTTTT.

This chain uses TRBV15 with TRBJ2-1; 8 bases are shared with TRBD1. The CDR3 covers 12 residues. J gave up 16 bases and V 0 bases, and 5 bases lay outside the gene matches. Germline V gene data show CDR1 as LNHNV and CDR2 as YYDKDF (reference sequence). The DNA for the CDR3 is TGTGCCACCAGCAGAGAGGGCAGGGGGCACTTCTTC. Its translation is CATSREGRGHFF.

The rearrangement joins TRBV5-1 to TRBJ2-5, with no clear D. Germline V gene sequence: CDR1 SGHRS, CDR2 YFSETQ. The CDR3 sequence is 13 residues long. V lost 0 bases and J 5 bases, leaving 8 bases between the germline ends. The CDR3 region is CASSLGLEETQYF. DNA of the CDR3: TGCGCCAGCAGCTTGGGACTGGAGGAGACCCAGTACTTC.

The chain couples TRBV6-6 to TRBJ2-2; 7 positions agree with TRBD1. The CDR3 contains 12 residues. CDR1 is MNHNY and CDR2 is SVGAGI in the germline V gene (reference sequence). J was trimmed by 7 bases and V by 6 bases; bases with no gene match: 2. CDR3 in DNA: TGTGCCAGCAGCAGACAGGGCGGGGAGCTGTTTTTT. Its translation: CASSRQGGELFF.

The CDR3 bases are TGTGCCAGCAGCGCAGAGAGGTGGCAGCCCCAGCATTTT. Protein product: CASSAERWQPQHF. V and J are TRBV5-5 and TRBJ1-5; D gene uncertain. The CDR3 spans 13 residues. Germline CDR1 and CDR2: SGHKS and YYEKEE (reference sequence). Trimming left V 4 bases short and J 7 bases short, with 12 bases between.

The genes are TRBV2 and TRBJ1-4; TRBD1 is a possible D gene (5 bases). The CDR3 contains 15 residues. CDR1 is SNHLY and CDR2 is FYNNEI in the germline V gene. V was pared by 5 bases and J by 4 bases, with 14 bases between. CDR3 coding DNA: TGTGCCAGCAGTTGGGGTAGGGGCCTTAATGAAAAACTGTTTTTT. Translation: CASSWGRGLNEKLFF.

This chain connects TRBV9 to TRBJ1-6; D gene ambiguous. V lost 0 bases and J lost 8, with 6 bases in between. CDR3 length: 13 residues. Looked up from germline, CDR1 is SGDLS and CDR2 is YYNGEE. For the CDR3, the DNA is TGTGCCAGCAGCGTAGGTTGGGATTCACCCCTCCACTTT. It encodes CASSVGWDSPLHF.

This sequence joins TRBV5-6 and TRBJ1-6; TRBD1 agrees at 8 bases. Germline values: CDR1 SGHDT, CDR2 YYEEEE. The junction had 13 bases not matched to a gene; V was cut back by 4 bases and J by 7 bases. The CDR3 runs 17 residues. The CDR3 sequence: CASSQGRLTGGNSPLHF. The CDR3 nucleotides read TGTGCCAGCAGCCAAGGAAGGCTAACAGGGGGGAATTCACCCCTCCACTTT. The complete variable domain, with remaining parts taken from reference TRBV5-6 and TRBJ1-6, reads DAGVTQSPTHLIKTRGQQVTLRCSPKSGHDTVSWYQQALGQGPQFIFQYYEEEERQRGNFPDRFSGHQFPNYSSELNVNALLLGDSALYLCASSQGRLTGGNSPLHFGNGTRLTVT.

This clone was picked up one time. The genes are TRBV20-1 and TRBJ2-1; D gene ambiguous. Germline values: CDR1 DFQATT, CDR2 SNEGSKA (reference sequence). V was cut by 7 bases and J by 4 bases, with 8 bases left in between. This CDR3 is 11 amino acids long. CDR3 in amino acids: CSVLDYNEQFF. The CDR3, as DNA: TGCAGTGTTCTCGATTACAATGAGCAGTTCTTC.

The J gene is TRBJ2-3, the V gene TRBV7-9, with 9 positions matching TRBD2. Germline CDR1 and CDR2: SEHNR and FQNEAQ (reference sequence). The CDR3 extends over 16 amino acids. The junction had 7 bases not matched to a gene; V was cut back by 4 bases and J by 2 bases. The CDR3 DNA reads TGTGCCAGCAGCTCAGGAACTAGCGGGCCCACAGATACGCAGTATTTT. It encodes CASSSGTSGPTDTQYF.

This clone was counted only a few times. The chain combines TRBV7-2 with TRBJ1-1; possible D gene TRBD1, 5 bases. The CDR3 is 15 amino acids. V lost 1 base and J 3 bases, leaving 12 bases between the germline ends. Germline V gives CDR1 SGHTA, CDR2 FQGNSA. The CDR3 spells CASSLVWEGYTEAFF. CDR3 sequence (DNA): TGTGCCAGCAGCTTAGTTTGGGAGGGGTACACTGAAGCTTTCTTT.

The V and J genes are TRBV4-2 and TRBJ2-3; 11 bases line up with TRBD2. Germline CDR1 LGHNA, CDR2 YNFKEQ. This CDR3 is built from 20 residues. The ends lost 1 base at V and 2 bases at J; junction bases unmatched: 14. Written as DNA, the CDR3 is TGTGCCAGCAGCCAAGCAGGTCCAGGACTAGCGGGCCCCGTCACAGATACGCAGTATTTT. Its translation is CASSQAGPGLAGPVTDTQYF.

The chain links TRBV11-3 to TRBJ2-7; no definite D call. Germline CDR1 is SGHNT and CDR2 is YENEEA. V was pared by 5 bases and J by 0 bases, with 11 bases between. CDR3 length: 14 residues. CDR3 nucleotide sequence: TGTGCCAGCAGCCCTAGGGTACGCTCCTACGAGCAGTACTTC. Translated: CASSPRVRSYEQYF.

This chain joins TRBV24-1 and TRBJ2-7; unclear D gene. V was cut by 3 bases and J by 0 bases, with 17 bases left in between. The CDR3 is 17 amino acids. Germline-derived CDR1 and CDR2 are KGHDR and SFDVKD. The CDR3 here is CATSDHFGPKSSYEQYF. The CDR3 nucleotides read TGTGCCACCAGTGATCACTTCGGACCTAAAAGCTCCTACGAGCAGTACTTC.